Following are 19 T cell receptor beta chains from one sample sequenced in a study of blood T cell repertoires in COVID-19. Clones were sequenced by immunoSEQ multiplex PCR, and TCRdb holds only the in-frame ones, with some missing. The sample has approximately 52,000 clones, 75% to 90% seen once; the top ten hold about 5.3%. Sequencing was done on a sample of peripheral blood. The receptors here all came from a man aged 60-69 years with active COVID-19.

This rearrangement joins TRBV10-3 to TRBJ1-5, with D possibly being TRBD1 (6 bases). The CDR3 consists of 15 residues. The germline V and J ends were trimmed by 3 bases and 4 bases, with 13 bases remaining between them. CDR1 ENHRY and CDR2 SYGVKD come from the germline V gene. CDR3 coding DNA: TGTGCCATCAGTGAACGGGGGGACATTAATCAGCCCCAGCATTTT. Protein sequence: CAISERGDINQPQHF.

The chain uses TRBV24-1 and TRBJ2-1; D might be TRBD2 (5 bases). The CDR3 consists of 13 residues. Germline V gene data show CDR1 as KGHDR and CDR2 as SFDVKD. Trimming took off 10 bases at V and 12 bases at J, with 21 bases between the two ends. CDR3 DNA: TGTGCCACTAAGGGTGGCCGGGATGAATTGCAGTTCTTC. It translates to CATKGGRDELQFF.

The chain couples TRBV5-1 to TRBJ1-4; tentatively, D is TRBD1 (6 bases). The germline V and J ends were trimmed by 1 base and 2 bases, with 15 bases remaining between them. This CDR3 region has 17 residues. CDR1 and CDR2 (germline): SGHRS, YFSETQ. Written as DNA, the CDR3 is TGCGCCAGCAGCTTGAAATTACAGGGTCAGACTAATGAAAAACTGTTTTTT. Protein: CASSLKLQGQTNEKLFF.

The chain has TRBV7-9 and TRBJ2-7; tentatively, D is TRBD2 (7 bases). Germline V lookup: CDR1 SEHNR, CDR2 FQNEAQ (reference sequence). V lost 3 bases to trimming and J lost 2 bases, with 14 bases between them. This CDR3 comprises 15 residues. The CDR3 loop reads CASSLAREGAYEQYF. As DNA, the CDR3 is TGTGCCAGCAGCTTGGCGAGGGAGGGGGCCTACGAGCAGTACTTC.

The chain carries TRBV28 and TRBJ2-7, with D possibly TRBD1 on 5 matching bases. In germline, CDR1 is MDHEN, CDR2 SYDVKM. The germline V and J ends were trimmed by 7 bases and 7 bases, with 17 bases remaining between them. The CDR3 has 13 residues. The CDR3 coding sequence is TGTGCCAGCATCGATGGGGCGAGTTGGGAGCAGTACTTC. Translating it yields CASIDGASWEQYF.

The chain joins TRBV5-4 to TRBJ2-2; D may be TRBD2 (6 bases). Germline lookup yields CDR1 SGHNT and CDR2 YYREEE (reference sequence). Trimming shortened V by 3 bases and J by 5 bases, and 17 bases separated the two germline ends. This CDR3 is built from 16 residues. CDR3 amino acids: CASSSGRTRGTGELFF. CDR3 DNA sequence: TGTGCCAGCAGCTCCGGCCGGACCCGGGGGACCGGGGAGCTGTTTTTT.

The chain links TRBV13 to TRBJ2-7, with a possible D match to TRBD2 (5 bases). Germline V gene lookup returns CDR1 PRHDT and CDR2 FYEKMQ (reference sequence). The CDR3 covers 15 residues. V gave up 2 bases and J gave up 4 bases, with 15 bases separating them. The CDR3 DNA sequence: TGTGCCAGCAGCTTACGCACGAGGTCGGGGTACGAGCAGTACTTC. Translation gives CASSLRTRSGYEQYF.

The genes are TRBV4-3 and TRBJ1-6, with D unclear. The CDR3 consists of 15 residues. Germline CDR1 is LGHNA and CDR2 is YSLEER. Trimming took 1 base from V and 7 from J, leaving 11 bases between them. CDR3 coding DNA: TGCGCCAGCAGCCAAGGGGAGACGGCGAATTCACCCCTCCACTTT. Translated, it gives CASSQGETANSPLHF.

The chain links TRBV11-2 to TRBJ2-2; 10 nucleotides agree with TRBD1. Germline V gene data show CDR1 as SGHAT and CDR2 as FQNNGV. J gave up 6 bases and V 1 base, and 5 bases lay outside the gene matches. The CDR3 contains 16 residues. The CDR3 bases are TGTGCCAGCAGCTTAGGGACAGGGGGTGTAGCCGGGGAGCTGTTTTTT. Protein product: CASSLGTGGVAGELFF. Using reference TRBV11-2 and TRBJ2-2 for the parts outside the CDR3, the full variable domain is EAGVAQSPRYKIIEKRQSVAFWCNPISGHATLYWYQQILGQGPKLLIQFQNNGVVDDSQLPKDRFSAERLKGVDSTLKIQPAKLEDSAVYLCASSLGTGGVAGELFFGEGSRLTVL.

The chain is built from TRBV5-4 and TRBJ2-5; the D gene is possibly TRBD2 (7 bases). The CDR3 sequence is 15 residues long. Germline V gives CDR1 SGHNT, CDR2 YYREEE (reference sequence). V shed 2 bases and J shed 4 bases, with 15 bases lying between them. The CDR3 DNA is TGTGCCAGCAGCTTCCGGTTCGGGGGGCGAGAGACCCAGTACTTC. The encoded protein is CASSFRFGGRETQYF.

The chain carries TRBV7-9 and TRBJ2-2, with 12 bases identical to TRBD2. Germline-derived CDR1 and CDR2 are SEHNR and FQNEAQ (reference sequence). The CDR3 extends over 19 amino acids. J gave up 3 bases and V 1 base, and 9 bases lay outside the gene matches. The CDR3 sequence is CASSLGLAGGHVDTGELFF. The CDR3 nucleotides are TGTGCCAGCAGCTTAGGTCTAGCGGGAGGGCACGTGGACACCGGGGAGCTGTTTTTT.

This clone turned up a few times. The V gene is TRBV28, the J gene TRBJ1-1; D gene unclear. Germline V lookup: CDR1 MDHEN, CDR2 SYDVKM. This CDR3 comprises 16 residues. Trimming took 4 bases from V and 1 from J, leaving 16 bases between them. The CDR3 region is CASSSPRAARNTEAFF. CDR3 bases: TGTGCCAGCAGTTCACCCAGAGCGGCACGGAACACTGAAGCTTTCTTT. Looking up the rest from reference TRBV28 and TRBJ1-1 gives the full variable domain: DVKVTQSSRYLVKRTGEKVFLECVQDMDHENMFWYRQDPGLGLRLIYFSYDVKMKEKGDIPEGYSVSREKKERFSLILESASTNQTSMYLCASSSPRAARNTEAFFGQGTRLTVV.

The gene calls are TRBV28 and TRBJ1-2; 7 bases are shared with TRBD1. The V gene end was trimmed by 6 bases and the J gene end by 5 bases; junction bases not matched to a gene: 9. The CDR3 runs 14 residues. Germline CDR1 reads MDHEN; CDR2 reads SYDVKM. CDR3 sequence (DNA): TGTGCCAGCAGCTCCAGGGACAGACGATATGGCTACACCTTC. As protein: CASSSRDRRYGYTF.

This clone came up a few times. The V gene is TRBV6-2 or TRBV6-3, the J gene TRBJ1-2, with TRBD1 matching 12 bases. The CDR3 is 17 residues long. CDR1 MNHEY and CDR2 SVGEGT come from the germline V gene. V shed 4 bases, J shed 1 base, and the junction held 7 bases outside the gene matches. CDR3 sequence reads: CASSSGTGGLFNYGYTF. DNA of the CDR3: TGTGCCAGCAGTTCCGGGACAGGGGGCCTCTTTAACTATGGCTACACCTTC.

CDR3 bases: TGTGCCAGCTCACTCCAGGGGGATGGCTACACCTTC. Translated, it gives CASSLQGDGYTF. This rearrangement joins TRBV18 to TRBJ1-2; TRBD1 matches 7 bases. V trimming: 4 bases; J trimming: 6 bases; junction bases outside the gene matches: 2. The CDR3 length is 12 residues. CDR1 and CDR2 from the germline V gene are KGHSH and LQKENI. Combining the CDR3 with reference TRBV18 and TRBJ1-2 gives the whole variable domain NAGVMQNPRHLVRRRGQEARLRCSPMKGHSHVYWYRQLPEEGLKFMVYLQKENIIDESGMPKERFSAEFPKEGPSILRIQQVVRGDSAAYFCASSLQGDGYTFGSGTRLTVV.

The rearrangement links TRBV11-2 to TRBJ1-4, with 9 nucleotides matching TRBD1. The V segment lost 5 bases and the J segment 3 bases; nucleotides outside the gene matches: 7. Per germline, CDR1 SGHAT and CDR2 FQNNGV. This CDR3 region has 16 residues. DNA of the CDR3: TGTGCCAGCAGCCCGTCCGGGACAGGGTCTAATGAAAAACTGTTTTTT. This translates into CASSPSGTGSNEKLFF. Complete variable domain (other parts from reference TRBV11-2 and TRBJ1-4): EAGVAQSPRYKIIEKRQSVAFWCNPISGHATLYWYQQILGQGPKLLIQFQNNGVVDDSQLPKDRFSAERLKGVDSTLKIQPAKLEDSAVYLCASSPSGTGSNEKLFFGSGTQLSVL.

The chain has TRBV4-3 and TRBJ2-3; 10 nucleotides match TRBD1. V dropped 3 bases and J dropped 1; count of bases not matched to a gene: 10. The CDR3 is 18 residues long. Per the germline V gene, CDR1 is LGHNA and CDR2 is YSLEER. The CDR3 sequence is CASSQGDRGRLGTDTQYF. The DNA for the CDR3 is TGCGCCAGCAGCCAGGGGGACAGGGGACGCCTTGGCACAGATACGCAGTATTTT.

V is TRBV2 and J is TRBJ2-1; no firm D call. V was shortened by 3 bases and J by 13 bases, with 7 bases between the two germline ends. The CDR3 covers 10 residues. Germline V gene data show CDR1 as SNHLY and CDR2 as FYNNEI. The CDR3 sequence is CASSDYLQFF. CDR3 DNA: TGTGCCAGCAGTGACTACCTCCAGTTCTTC.

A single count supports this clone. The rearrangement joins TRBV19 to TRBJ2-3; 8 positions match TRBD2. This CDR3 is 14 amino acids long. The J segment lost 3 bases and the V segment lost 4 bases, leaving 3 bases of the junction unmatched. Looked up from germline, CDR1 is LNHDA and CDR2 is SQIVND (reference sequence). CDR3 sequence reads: CASSRSGRTDTQYF. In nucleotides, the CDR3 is TGTGCCAGTAGTAGGAGCGGGAGAACAGATACGCAGTATTTT.